Shown below are 27 T cell receptor beta chains from a single sample sequenced in a study of T cells in Graves' hyperthyroidism and ophthalmopathy. Authors of the study amplified TCR beta CDR3 regions from RNA transcripts. The HTBI primer set served for first-round RT-PCR of the TCR CDR3. TCRdb re-called the multiplex PCR reads through MiXCR, storing one row per CDR3 protein. Of around 300,000 distinct CDR3 sequences listed, approximately 15% are singletons. Sequencing was performed on blood. The receptors derive from a woman aged 40 to 55 with Graves' hyperthyroidism.

With regard to this clonotype: The junction differs from germline at one of its ends, possibly a read error. This chain uses TRBV15 with TRBJ2-1; 10 bases agree with TRBD2. CDR1 is LNHNV, CDR2 YYDKDF, per germline (reference sequence). The length of the CDR3 is 15 residues. For the CDR3, the DNA is TGTGCCACCCGCAGAGCCCTAGCGGGAGTTGGTGAGCAGTTCTTC. It encodes CATRRALAGVGEQFF. The whole variable domain, remainder taken from reference TRBV15 and TRBJ2-1, is DAMVIQNPRYQVTQFGKPVTLSCSQTLNHNVMYWYQQKSSQAPKLLFHYYDKDFNNEADTPDNFQSRRPNTSFCFLDIRSPGLGDTAMYLCATRRALAGVGEQFFGPGTRLTVL.

The CDR3 sequence is CASRPAGDSNQPQHF. Written as DNA, the CDR3 is TGTGCCAGCAGACCCGCAGGGGATAGCAATCAGCCCCAGCATTTT. The chain recombines TRBV6-1 with TRBJ1-5, with D possibly TRBD1 on 6 matching bases. This CDR3 spans 15 amino acids. The V and J ends lost 6 bases and 0 bases respectively, with 12 bases between them. The V gene's germline CDR1 is MNHNS and CDR2 SASEGT.

The rearrangement uses TRBV11-2 and TRBJ2-1; 11 nucleotides match TRBD2. This CDR3 has 16 amino acids. J lost 2 bases, V lost 5 bases, and 5 bases had no gene match. In germline, CDR1 is SGHAT, CDR2 FQNNGV. For the CDR3, the DNA is TGTGCCAGCAGCATTGGACTAGCGGGCGCCTACAATGAGCAGTTCTTC. Translation gives CASSIGLAGAYNEQFF.

This clonotype showed up just a few times. The chain carries TRBV2 and TRBJ2-1; 15 bases are shared with TRBD2. The CDR3 contains 17 residues. Germline V gene sequence: CDR1 SNHLY, CDR2 FYNNEI. The J segment lost 7 bases and the V segment lost 7 bases, leaving 11 bases of the junction unmatched. CDR3 loop: CASNGLAGGPKLNEQFF. DNA for the CDR3: TGTGCCAGCAATGGACTAGCGGGAGGGCCTAAATTGAATGAGCAGTTCTTC.

This clonotype appeared many times. The gene calls are TRBV5-1 and TRBJ1-1, with 7 nucleotides matching TRBD1. Germline V CDR1 and CDR2: SGHRS, YFSETQ. The CDR3 runs 14 residues. Trimming cost V 6 bases and J 3 bases; bases outside gene matches: 8. Here the CDR3 DNA reads TGCGCCAGCAACCGACAGGGTACGGACACTGAAGCTTTCTTT. It translates to CASNRQGTDTEAFF. Supplemented by reference TRBV5-1 and TRBJ1-1, the full variable domain reads KAGVTQTPRYLIKTRGQQVTLSCSPISGHRSVSWYQQTPGQGLQFLFEYFSETQRNKGNFPGRFSGRQFSNSRSEMNVSTLELGDSALYLCASNRQGTDTEAFFGQGTRLTVV.

This clonotype was seen only a few times. The rearrangement joins TRBV4-2 to TRBJ2-7; a weak D match, TRBD2 (6 bases). This CDR3 is built from 15 residues. V lost 2 bases and J 0 bases, leaving 11 bases between the germline ends. The V gene's germline CDR1 is LGHNA and CDR2 YNFKEQ. The CDR3 loop reads CASSQIADSSYEQYF. For the CDR3, the DNA is TGTGCCAGCAGCCAAATAGCGGATAGCTCCTACGAGCAGTACTTC.

This clonotype was picked up many times. The chain employs TRBV7-9 and TRBJ2-3, with D maybe TRBD1 (6 bases). The CDR3 length is 17 residues. The V and J ends lost 4 bases and 7 bases respectively, with 24 bases between them. Germline lookup yields CDR1 SEHNR and CDR2 FQNEAQ (reference sequence). The CDR3 loop reads CASSSVAGAMQGNTQYF. The CDR3, as DNA: TGTGCCAGCAGCTCGGTGGCGGGTGCGATGCAGGGGAATACGCAGTATTTT.

This clonotype has more than one count but fewer than ten. The V call is TRBV27, the J call TRBJ2-2; 8 bases fit TRBD2. Germline CDR1 and CDR2: MNHEY and SMNVEV (reference sequence). J gave up 6 bases and V 3 bases, and 12 bases lay outside the gene matches. The CDR3 length is 17 residues. Here the CDR3 DNA reads TGTGCCAGCAGTTTCTTACAGCCAGCTAGCGGGTCCGGGGAGCTGTTTTTT. Amino acids: CASSFLQPASGSGELFF.

This clonotype was seen at least ten times. The CDR3 DNA sequence: TGTGCCAGCAGGTCGAGCTTTCGAGAGCAGTACTTC. It translates to CASRSSFREQYF. V is TRBV11-2 and J is TRBJ2-7, with no clear D. The V gene lost 6 bases and the J gene lost 7 bases, with 13 bases spanning the gap. Germline lookup yields CDR1 SGHAT and CDR2 FQNNGV. CDR3 length: 12 amino acids.

In this sample, this clonotype turned up many times. The rearrangement links TRBV7-9 to TRBJ2-6; the D is unclear. Germline V lookup: CDR1 SEHNR, CDR2 FQNEAQ (reference sequence). The V gene lost 3 bases and the J gene lost 2 bases, with 8 bases spanning the gap. This CDR3 contains 15 residues. CDR3 sequence (DNA): TGTGCCAGCAGCTTCATCCGTCCTGGGGCCAACGTCCTGACTTTC. This codes for CASSFIRPGANVLTF.

This clonotype was seen many times. J is TRBJ2-7 and V is TRBV24-1; TRBD2 might be the D (6 bases). This CDR3 has 16 amino acids. The V gene's germline CDR1 is KGHDR and CDR2 SFDVKD. V shed 12 bases and J shed 4 bases, with 27 bases lying between them. CDR3 in amino acids: CAHQYPDYRFGYEQYF. As DNA, the CDR3 is TGTGCCCACCAGTATCCGGACTACCGTTTTGGGTACGAGCAGTACTTC.

In the case of this clonotype: Being one base from a much bigger clone, this may be a read error. This chain joins TRBV2 and TRBJ2-6, with 12 bases fitting TRBD2. V shed 6 bases and J 12 bases; nucleotides not matched to a gene: 6. The CDR3 contains 14 residues. In germline, CDR1 is SNHLY, CDR2 FYNNEI. CDR3 residues: CASSLTSGSGVLTF. In nucleotides, the CDR3 is TGTGCCAGCAGCCTGACTAGCGGGAGCGGCGTCCTGACTTTC.

This clonotype turned up a few times. The CDR3 DNA is TGTGCCTGGAGTGAAACACCATACGAGCAGTACTTC. It yields the protein CAWSETPYEQYF. This rearrangement joins TRBV30 to TRBJ2-7; no definite D call. Trimming took 1 base from V and 4 from J, leaving 8 bases between them. CDR1 and CDR2 from the germline V gene are GTSNPN and SVGIG (reference sequence). CDR3 length equals 12 residues.

Many counts were recorded for this clonotype. The rearrangement links TRBV7-9 to TRBJ1-2; 8 positions agree with TRBD1. The CDR3 sequence is 14 residues long. CDR1 and CDR2 from the germline V gene are SEHNR and FQNEAQ (reference sequence). V trimming: 5 bases; J trimming: 4 bases; junction bases outside the gene matches: 6. Here the CDR3 reads CASSPTGDSYGYTF. The CDR3 bases are TGTGCCAGCAGCCCGACAGGGGATAGCTATGGCTACACCTTC.

This clonotype occurred many times. The genes are TRBV24-1 and TRBJ2-7; 11 nucleotides line up with TRBD2. This CDR3 contains 15 residues. Germline V gene data show CDR1 as KGHDR and CDR2 as SFDVKD. Trimming removed 4 bases from V and 4 bases from J; junction bases left unmatched: 5. For the CDR3, the DNA is TGTGCCACCAGTGACCCCGGGACTAGCGGTTACGAGCAGTACTTC. Translating gives CATSDPGTSGYEQYF.

Concerning this clonotype: Because it lacks the conserved phenylalanine or tryptophan at the end, this CDR3 is likely a read error. V usage is TRBV9 and J usage is TRBJ2-1; D is unclear. The CDR3 extends over 13 amino acids. Per germline, CDR1 SGDLS and CDR2 YYNGEE. Trimming pared 8 bases from V and 0 bases from J, leaving 9 bases between. The CDR3 loop is CASRTSSYNEQFL. Written as DNA, the CDR3 is TGTGCCAGTCGGACCAGCTCCTACAATGAGCAGTTCCTC.

Turning to this clonotype: This sequence may be a read error, since a much larger clone differs from it by one base. The CDR3 does not end in the conserved phenylalanine or tryptophan, so this is likely a read error. This chain connects TRBV3-1 to TRBJ2-5; 12 bases align to TRBD2. Germline-derived CDR1 and CDR2 are LGHDT and YNNKEL (reference sequence). V lost 1 base to trimming and J lost 4 bases; unmatched junction nucleotides: 4. The length of the CDR3 is 16 residues. The CDR3 bases are TGTGCCAGCAGCCAAGTGGCTAGCGGGGGGGGAGAGACCCAGTACCTC. Its protein product is CASSQVASGGGETQYL.

This clonotype has at least ten counts. The chain's CDR3 is CSASEGDSNQPQHF. CDR3 nucleotides: TGCAGTGCTAGTGAGGGCGATAGCAATCAGCCCCAGCATTTT. The genes are TRBV20-1 and TRBJ1-5; no firm D call. This CDR3 contains 14 residues. The V gene lost 3 bases and the J gene lost 0 bases, with 9 bases spanning the gap. Germline V gene lookup returns CDR1 DFQATT and CDR2 SNEGSKA (reference sequence).

Ten or more counts support this clonotype. The chain uses TRBV5-1 and TRBJ2-2; TRBD1 aligns across 7 bases. The CDR3 sequence is 14 residues long. The V gene's germline CDR1 is SGHRS and CDR2 YFSETQ. V lost 0 bases, J lost 4 bases, and 0 bases stayed unmatched. The CDR3 region has the DNA TGCGCCAGCAGCTTGGCAGGGGGCACCGGGGAGCTGTTTTTT. Amino acids: CASSLAGGTGELFF.

V usage is TRBV3-1 and J usage is TRBJ2-7; TRBD1 agrees at 7 bases. CDR1 is LGHDT, CDR2 YNNKEL, per germline (reference sequence). The CDR3 sequence is 14 residues long. V dropped 3 bases and J dropped 3; count of bases not matched to a gene: 5. The CDR3 coding sequence is TGTGCCAGCAGCCAGGCTGACAGGGACTACGAGCAGTACTTC. Protein: CASSQADRDYEQYF.

This clonotype was detected ten times or more. The genes are TRBV28 and TRBJ1-4; D is unclear. This CDR3 region has 14 residues. V lost 3 bases and J 7 bases, leaving 12 bases between the germline ends. The germline V gene has CDR1 MDHEN and CDR2 SYDVKM. CDR3 in amino acids: CASSFDTGGEKLFF. The CDR3 DNA is TGTGCCAGCAGTTTTGATACCGGAGGTGAAAAACTGTTTTTT.

This clonotype was recorded at least ten times. The J gene is TRBJ1-1, the V gene TRBV12-3 or TRBV12-4, with TRBD1 matching over 8 bases. CDR3 size: 18 residues. After removal of 6 bases from V and 1 base from J, the junction contained 16 bases not matched to a gene. CDR3 residues: CASSRRTGPLWRNTEAFF. The CDR3 DNA reads as TGTGCCAGCAGCCGACGGACAGGGCCTCTATGGAGGAACACTGAAGCTTTCTTT.

This clonotype was detected a few times. J is TRBJ2-1 and V is TRBV20-1; the match to TRBD1 covers 9 bases. The germline gives CDR1 DFQATT, CDR2 SNEGSKA (reference sequence). J was trimmed by 7 bases and V by 0 bases; bases with no gene match: 7. The CDR3 is 15 amino acids. The CDR3 here is CSARDHGTGSNEQFF. CDR3 DNA: TGCAGTGCTAGAGATCATGGGACAGGGAGTAATGAGCAGTTCTTC.

In this sample, this clonotype turned up a few times. The rearrangement links TRBV5-1 to TRBJ2-3; 9 nucleotides match TRBD1. Germline V gives CDR1 SGHRS, CDR2 YFSETQ. This CDR3 is built from 16 residues. V gave up 5 bases and J gave up 3 bases; unmatched junction bases: 10. The CDR3 nucleotides are TGCGCCAGCAGACCAAACCCGGGACAGGGTACAGATACGCAGTATTTT. Amino acids: CASRPNPGQGTDTQYF.

This chain links TRBV7-6 with TRBJ2-7; D uncertain. Germline V gene data show CDR1 as SGHVS and CDR2 as FNYEAQ. Trimming took off 1 base at V and 5 bases at J, with 6 bases between the two ends. This CDR3 region has 12 residues. The CDR3 sequence: CASSLVPHEQYF. CDR3 nucleotide sequence: TGTGCCAGCAGCTTAGTACCCCACGAGCAGTACTTC.

This clonotype was found many times. V and J are TRBV28 and TRBJ1-1; D might be TRBD1 (6 bases). V gave up 6 bases and J gave up 3 bases, with 17 bases separating them. The CDR3 is 15 amino acids. Germline-derived CDR1 and CDR2 are MDHEN and SYDVKM. CDR3 loop: CASSPRGWGHTEAFF. DNA of the CDR3: TGTGCCAGCAGCCCGAGAGGCTGGGGGCACACTGAAGCTTTCTTT.

Of note for this clonotype: A much larger clonotype is one base distant, so this may be a read error. The chain joins TRBV7-2 to TRBJ1-4; the D gene is possibly TRBD1 (6 bases). Germline assignment: CDR1 SGHTA and CDR2 FQGNSA. The CDR3 totals 16 residues. CDR3 in DNA: TGTGCCAGCAGCTTAAATCCCGGGACAAGTAATGAAAAACTGGTTTTT. Protein product: CASSLNPGTSNEKLVF.